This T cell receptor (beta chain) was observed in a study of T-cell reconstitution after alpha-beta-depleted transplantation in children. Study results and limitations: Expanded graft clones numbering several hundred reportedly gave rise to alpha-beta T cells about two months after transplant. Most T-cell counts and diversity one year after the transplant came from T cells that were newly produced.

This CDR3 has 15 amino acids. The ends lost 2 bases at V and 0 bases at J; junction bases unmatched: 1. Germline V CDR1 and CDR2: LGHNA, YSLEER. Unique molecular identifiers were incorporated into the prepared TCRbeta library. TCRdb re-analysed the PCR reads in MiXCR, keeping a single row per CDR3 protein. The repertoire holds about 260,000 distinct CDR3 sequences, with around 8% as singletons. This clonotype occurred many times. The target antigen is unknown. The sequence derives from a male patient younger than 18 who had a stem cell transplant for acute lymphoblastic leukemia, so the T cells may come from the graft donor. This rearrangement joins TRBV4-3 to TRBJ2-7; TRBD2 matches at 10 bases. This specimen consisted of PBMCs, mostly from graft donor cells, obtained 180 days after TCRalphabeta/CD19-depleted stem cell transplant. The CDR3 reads CASSQIAGGSYEQYF. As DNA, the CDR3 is TGCGCCAGCAGCCAAATAGCGGGGGGCTCCTACGAGCAGTACTTC.